This TCR beta chain came from a study of blood T cell repertoires in COVID-19 (TCRdb year 2020). Describing the broader study: Samples covering the acute and convalescent phases of COVID-19 were provided by collaborators in the United States, Italy and Spain. The material from the prospective study consisted of cDNA or gDNA derived from T cells, B-cell-depleted T cells, or PBMCs. Deeply sampled blood TCRbeta repertoires from subjects exposed to, actively infected with, or recovered from COVID-19 were included in the dataset. A freely available public database, intended as a resource for researchers studying the immune response to SARS-CoV-2, is where the repertoires were released. The samples were drawn from two sources: the first 160 participants of the ongoing ImmuneRACE study, and 950 to 1,500 subjects contributed by 6 global collaborators. Sample metadata almost always included a de-identified subject ID, COVID-19 status, age in years and sex. Where available, HLA class I and class II types were obtained from metadata supplied by the sample provider rather than from assay-based typing.

The immunoSEQ Assay, a bias-controlled multiplex PCR, was used to amplify TCRbeta CDR3 regions from genomic DNA. As for how the authors treated the data: The number of nucleated cells in each sample was estimated from the amplification of reference gene primers within the assay. To quantify the absolute abundance of each unique TCRbeta CDR3 rearrangement, sequence reads were collapsed and filtered. For each sample, productive Simpson clonality was calculated as the square root of Simpson's diversity index over productive rearrangements. This is the immuneACCESS table as TCRdb keeps it, with only in-frame sequences that have V and J called. A part of the clones is gone; compared with another copy, unresolved V genes explain less than half, and the rest is unexplained. That table is the source of V, J and clone size, and D and trimming were worked out from the DNA. Recorded for this sample are roughly 30,000 clones; roughly 83% of them occurred a single time. 8% to 10% of the sample is held by the ten biggest clonotypes.

The study at large found these results: The quantity of clinical and demographic metadata differed by source and by participant and was supplied without curation.

A note on this clone: This clone's antigen is unknown. Base qualities were left out, and no much larger clone turns up one base away.

Collaborating institutions collected whole blood in K2EDTA tubes following their own protocols. Collaborator samples were shipped for TCRbeta analysis as frozen whole blood, isolated PBMCs, or DNA extracted from either sample type. Here V drops 3 bases and J drops 7 bases, and the junction holds 10 bases not matched to any gene. Spanning cysteine to phenylalanine, the CDR3 consists of 15 amino acids. Just the 45-base CDR3 DNA is kept, in frame starting at base 1. Taken from the germline V gene, the CDR1 and CDR2 loops are SGHRS and YFSETQ. This clonotype was obtained from a man older than 75 with active COVID-19. Sequencing used peripheral blood. The rearrangement joined TRBV5-1 to TRBJ2-7; the central 10 bases match TRBD1. The CDR3 protein: CASSYTGTGDDEQYF. The nucleotides are TGCGCCAGCAGCTATACCGGGACAGGGGATGATGAGCAGTACTTC.